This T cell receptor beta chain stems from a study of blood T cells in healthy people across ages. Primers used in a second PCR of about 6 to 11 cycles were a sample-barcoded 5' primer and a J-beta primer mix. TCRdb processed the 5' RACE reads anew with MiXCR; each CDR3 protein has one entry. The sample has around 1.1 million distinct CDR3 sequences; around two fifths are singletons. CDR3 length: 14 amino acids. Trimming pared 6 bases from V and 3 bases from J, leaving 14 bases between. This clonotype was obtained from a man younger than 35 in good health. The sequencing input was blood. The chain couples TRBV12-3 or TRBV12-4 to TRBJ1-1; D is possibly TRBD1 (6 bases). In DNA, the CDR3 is TGTGCCAGCAGCTCAGGGGAGGGGTACACTGAAGCTTTCTTT. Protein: CASSSGEGYTEAFF.